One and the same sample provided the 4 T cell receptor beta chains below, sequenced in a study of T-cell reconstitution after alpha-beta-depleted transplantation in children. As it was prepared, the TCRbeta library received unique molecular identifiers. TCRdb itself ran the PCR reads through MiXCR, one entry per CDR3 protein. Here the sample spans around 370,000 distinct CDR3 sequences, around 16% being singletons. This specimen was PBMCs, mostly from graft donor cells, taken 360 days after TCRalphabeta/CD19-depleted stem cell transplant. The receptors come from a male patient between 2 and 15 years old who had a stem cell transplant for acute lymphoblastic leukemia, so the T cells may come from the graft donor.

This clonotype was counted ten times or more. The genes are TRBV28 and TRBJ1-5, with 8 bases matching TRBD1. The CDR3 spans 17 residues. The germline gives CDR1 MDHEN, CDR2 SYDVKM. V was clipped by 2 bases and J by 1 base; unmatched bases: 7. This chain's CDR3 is CASSLLQGVSSNQPQHF. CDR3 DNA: TGTGCCAGCAGTTTACTACAGGGGGTCTCCAGCAATCAGCCCCAGCATTTT.

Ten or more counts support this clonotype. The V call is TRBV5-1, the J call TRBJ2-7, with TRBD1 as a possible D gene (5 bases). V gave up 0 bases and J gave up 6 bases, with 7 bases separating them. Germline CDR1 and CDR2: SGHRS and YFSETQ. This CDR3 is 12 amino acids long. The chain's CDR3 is CASSLDRSEQYF. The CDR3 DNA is TGCGCCAGCAGCTTGGACAGGAGCGAGCAGTACTTC.

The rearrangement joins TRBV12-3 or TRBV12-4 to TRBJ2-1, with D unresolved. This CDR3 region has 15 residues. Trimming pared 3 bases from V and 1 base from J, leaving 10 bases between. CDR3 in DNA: TGTGCCAGCAGTTTTGGCTACCTTTCCTACAATGAGCAGTTCTTC. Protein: CASSFGYLSYNEQFF.

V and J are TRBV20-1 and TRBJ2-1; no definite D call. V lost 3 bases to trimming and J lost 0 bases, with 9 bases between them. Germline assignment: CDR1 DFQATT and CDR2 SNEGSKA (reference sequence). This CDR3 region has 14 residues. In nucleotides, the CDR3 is TGCAGTGCTAGGGTCAGCTTCTCCTACAATGAGCAGTTCTTC. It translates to CSARVSFSYNEQFF.